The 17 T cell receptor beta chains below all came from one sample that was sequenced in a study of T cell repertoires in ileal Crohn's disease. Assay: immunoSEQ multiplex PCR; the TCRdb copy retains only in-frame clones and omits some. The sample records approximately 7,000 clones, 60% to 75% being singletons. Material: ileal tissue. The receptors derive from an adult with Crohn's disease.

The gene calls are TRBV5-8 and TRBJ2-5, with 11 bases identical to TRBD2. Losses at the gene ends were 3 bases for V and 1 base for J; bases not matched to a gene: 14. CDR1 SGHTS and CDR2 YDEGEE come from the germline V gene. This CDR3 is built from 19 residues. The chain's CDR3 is CASSWGQGGLAGGQETQYF. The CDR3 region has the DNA TGTGCCAGCAGCTGGGGACAGGGTGGTCTAGCGGGAGGCCAAGAGACCCAGTACTTC.

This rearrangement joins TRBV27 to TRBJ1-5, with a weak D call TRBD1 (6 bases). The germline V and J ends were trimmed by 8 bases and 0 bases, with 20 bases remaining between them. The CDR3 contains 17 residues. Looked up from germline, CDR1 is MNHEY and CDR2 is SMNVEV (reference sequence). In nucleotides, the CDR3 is TGTGCCAGCCTCCAGTTTTGGGGACATAATAGCAATCAGCCCCAGCATTTT. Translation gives CASLQFWGHNSNQPQHF.

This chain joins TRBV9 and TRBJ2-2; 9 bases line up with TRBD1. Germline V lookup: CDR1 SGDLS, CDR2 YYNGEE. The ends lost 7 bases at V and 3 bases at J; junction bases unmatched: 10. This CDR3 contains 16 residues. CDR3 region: CASCSGTGYDTGELFF. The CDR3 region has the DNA TGTGCCAGCTGCTCCGGGACAGGGTATGACACCGGGGAGCTGTTTTTT.

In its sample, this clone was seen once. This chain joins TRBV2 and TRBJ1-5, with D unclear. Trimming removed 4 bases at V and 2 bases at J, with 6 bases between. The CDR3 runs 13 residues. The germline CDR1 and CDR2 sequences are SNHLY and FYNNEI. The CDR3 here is CASSVRCNQPQHF. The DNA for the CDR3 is TGTGCCAGCAGTGTTCGTTGCAATCAGCCCCAGCATTTT. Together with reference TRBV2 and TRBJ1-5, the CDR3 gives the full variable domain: EPEVTQTPSHQVTQMGQEVILRCVPISNHLYFYWYRQILGQKVEFLVSFYNNEISEKSEIFDDQFSVERPDGSNFTLKIRSTKLEDSAMYFCASSVRCNQPQHFGDGTRLSIL.

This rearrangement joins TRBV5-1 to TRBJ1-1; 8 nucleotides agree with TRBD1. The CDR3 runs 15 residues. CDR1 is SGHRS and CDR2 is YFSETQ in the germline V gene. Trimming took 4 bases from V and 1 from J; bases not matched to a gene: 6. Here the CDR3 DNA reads TGCGCCAGCAGCCCAGACGGACAGGGGAACACTGAAGCTTTCTTT. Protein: CASSPDGQGNTEAFF.

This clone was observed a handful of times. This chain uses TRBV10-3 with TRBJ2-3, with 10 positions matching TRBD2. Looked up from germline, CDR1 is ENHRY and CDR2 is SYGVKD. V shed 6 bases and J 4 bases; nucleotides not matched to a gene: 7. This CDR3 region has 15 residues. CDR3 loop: CAISLGLAAADTQYF. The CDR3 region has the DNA TGTGCCATCAGCCTCGGACTAGCGGCCGCAGATACGCAGTATTTT.

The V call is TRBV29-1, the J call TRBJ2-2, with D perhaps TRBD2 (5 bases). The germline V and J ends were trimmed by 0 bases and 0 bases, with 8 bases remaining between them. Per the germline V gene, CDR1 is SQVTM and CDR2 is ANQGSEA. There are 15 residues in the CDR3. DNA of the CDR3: TGCAGCGTTGAAGAGGTGGACTCGAACACCGGGGAGCTGTTTTTT. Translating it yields CSVEEVDSNTGELFF.

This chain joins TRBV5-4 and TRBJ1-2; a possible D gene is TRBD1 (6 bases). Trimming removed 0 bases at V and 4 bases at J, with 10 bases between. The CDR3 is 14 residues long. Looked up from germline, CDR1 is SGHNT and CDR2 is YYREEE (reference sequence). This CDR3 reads CASSLEQGIYGYTF. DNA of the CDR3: TGTGCCAGCAGCTTGGAACAGGGAATCTATGGCTACACCTTC.

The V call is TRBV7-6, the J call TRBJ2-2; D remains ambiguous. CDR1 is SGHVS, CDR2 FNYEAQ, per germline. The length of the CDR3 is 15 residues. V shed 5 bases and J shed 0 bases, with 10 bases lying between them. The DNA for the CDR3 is TGTGCCAGCAGCCCTCAGGCGACGAACACCGGGGAGCTGTTTTTT. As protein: CASSPQATNTGELFF.

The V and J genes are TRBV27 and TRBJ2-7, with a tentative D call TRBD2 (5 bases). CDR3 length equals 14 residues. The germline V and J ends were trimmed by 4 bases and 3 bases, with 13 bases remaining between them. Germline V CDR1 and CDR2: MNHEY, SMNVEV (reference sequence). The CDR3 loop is CASSSSPRDYEQYF. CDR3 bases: TGTGCCAGCAGTTCCAGTCCTCGGGACTACGAGCAGTACTTC.

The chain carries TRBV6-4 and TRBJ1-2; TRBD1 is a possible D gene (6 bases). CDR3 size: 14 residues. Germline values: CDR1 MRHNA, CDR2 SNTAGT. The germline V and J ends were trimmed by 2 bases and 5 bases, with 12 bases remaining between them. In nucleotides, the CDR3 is TGTGCCAGCAGTGACGGCAGGGGCGCGTATGGCTACACCTTC. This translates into CASSDGRGAYGYTF.

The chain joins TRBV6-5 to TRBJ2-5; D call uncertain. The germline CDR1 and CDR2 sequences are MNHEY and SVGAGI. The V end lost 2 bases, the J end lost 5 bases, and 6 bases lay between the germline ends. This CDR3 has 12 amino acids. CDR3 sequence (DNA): TGTGCCAGCAGTTACGTCGGGGAGACCCAGTACTTC. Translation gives CASSYVGETQYF.

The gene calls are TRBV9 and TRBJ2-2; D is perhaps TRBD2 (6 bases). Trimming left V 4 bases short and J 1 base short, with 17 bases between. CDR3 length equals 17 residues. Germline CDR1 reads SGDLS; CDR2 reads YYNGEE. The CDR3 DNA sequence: TGTGCCAGCAGCTTGAGACTTACGGGGGTGAACACCGGGGAGCTGTTTTTT. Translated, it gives CASSLRLTGVNTGELFF. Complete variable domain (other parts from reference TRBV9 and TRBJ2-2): DSGVTQTPKHLITATGQRVTLRCSPRSGDLSVYWYQQSLDQGLQFLIQYYNGEERAKGNILERFSAQQFPDLHSELNLSSLELGDSALYFCASSLRLTGVNTGELFFGEGSRLTVL.

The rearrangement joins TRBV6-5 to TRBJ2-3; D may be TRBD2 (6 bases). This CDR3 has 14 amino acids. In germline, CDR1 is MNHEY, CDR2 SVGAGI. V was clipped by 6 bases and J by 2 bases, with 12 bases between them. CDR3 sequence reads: CASSGDSLTDTQYF. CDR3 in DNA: TGTGCCAGCAGCGGGGACTCACTCACAGATACGCAGTATTTT.

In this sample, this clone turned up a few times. DNA for the CDR3: TGTGCCAGCAGTGTACAGGGGCCCGACCTAATGAACACTGAAGCTTTCTTT. It is translated as CASSVQGPDLMNTEAFF. The chain links TRBV2 to TRBJ1-1, with TRBD1 identical over 7 bases. With V trimmed by 4 bases and J by 0 bases, 11 bases remained unmatched. Germline V gene data show CDR1 as SNHLY and CDR2 as FYNNEI. CDR3 length: 17 amino acids. The complete variable domain, with remaining parts taken from reference TRBV2 and TRBJ1-1, reads EPEVTQTPSHQVTQMGQEVILRCVPISNHLYFYWYRQILGQKVEFLVSFYNNEISEKSEIFDDQFSVERPDGSNFTLKIRSTKLEDSAMYFCASSVQGPDLMNTEAFFGQGTRLTVV.

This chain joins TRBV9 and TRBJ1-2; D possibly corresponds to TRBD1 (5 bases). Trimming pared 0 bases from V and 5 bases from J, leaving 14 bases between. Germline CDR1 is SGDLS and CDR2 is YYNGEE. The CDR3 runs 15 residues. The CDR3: CASSVDPSGGYGYTF. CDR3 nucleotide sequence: TGTGCCAGCAGCGTAGATCCCTCCGGGGGGTATGGCTACACCTTC.

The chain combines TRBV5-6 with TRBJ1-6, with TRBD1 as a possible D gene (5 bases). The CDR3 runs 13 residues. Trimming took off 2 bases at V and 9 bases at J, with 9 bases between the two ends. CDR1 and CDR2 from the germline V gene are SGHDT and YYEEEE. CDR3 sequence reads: CASSFRAVSPLHF. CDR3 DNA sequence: TGTGCCAGCAGCTTCAGGGCGGTTTCACCCCTCCACTTT.